This TCR beta chain was sequenced for a study of blood T cell repertoires in COVID-19. This clone was seen more than once but under ten times. Germline CDR1 is SGHNT and CDR2 is YYREEE (reference sequence). The ends were cut back, 7 bases at V and 0 bases at J, with 16 bases in the middle. The CDR3 runs 16 residues. Measured with immunoSEQ multiplex PCR; TCRdb has only the in-frame clones, and not every one. The data contain approximately 35,000 clones, around 80% of them seen just once; the ten biggest clones take up under 35%. The chain employs TRBV5-4 and TRBJ1-4; D is undetermined. The TCR originated in an older man with acute or convalescent COVID-19. The sample taken for sequencing was peripheral blood. The CDR3 DNA follows: TGTGCCAGCGCAGATGCGGAGGGTACAACTAATGAAAAACTGTTTTTT. Amino acids: CASADAEGTTNEKLFF. Based on the CDR3 plus reference TRBV5-4 and TRBJ1-4, the full variable domain is ETGVTQSPTHLIKTRGQQVTLRCSSQSGHNTVSWYQQALGQGPQFIFQYYREEENGRGNFPPRFSGLQFPNYSSELNVNALELDDSALYLCASADAEGTTNEKLFFGSGTQLSVL.